The following is a T cell receptor (beta chain) sequence with its context. Its specificity is unknown. The study enrolled healthy HIV-negative adults without recent acute infections or vaccinations as donors. A CD45RA-negative memory subset and a CD45RA+ naive subset were separated from the CD4+ cells. Germline CDR1 SGHNT, CDR2 YYREEE (reference sequence). This CDR3 contains 15 residues. V lost 4 bases and J lost 6; bases outside the gene matches: 3. This specimen comes from a study of shared clonotypes between healthy human individuals. Study observations and caveats: A reduction in generation probabilities was seen for non-shared clonotypes relative to those shared by all four donors.

Genomic DNA of every subset was divided equally among multiple immunoSEQ plates. Sequencing was performed with immunoSEQ multiplex PCR; in TCRdb, only in-frame clones are kept and a portion is missing. The data hold about 980,000 clones, with approximately 76% observed a single time. This sequence joins TRBV5-4 and TRBJ2-2; 13 positions match TRBD2. The sequence was collected from a young man in good health. Sequencing used memory CD4+ T cells sorted from blood. Subset in this sample: CD45RA-negative fraction. The CDR3 DNA sequence: TGTGCCAGCAGCCGGGGACTAGCGGGACCCGGGGAGCTGTTTTTT. It encodes CASSRGLAGPGELFF.